The clone carrying this T cell receptor beta chain was observed at least ten times. Its antigen is as yet unknown. The germline gene is not matched at one end of the junction; a read error may be the cause. MiXCR, run by TCRdb on the RT-PCR reads, gives a single entry per CDR3 protein. Of about 500,000 distinct CDR3 sequences listed, 16% are singletons. Germline V gene sequence: CDR1 SGHRS, CDR2 YFSETQ. The CDR3 contains 13 residues. The data were obtained in a study of response to subunit inactivated influenza vaccine. Study observations and caveats: The authors offered the suggestion that each seasonal influenza vaccination recruits few new T cells.

V and J are TRBV5-1 and TRBJ2-3; D is tentatively TRBD1 or TRBD2 (5 bases each). The starting material was CD4+ T cells sorted from PBMCs, obtained less than 30 months after vaccination. The clonotype was recovered from a man aged 50 to 69 who received an inactivated influenza vaccine. The CDR3 DNA is TGTGCCAGCAGCTCGGGACGCACAGATACGCAGTATTTT. It codes for CASSSGRTDTQYF.